The clone carrying this T cell receptor beta chain was seen a few times. The antigen is undetermined. This sample is drawn from a study of T cell repertoires in cytomegalovirus infection. Study background: Both CMV infection and a matching HLA type were indicated by public TCR beta signatures. Study-wide results and caveats: Frequencies of public TCR beta families were cumulated, and this identified carriers of CMV plus the relevant HLA.

One entry per CDR3 protein, called by TCRdb with MiXCR from the reads. The table has fewer than 1,000,000 distinct CDR3 sequences, around 29% seen once. The source is a human donor in good health (CMV status not recorded). Some clones in this sample may be carry-over from other donors' samples. The specimen was cultured CD8+ T cells from PBMCs, collected from culture after CMV antigen stimulation.

The CDR3 reads CASIKSRDSSYNSPLHF. The CDR3 bases are TGTGCCAGCATTAAATCCCGGGACAGCTCCTATAATTCACCCCTCCACTTT. The chain joins TRBV12-3 or TRBV12-4 to TRBJ1-6; TRBD1 agrees at 7 bases. The V and J ends lost 7 bases and 0 bases, in that order; junction bases with no gene match: 9. CDR3 length: 17 amino acids.